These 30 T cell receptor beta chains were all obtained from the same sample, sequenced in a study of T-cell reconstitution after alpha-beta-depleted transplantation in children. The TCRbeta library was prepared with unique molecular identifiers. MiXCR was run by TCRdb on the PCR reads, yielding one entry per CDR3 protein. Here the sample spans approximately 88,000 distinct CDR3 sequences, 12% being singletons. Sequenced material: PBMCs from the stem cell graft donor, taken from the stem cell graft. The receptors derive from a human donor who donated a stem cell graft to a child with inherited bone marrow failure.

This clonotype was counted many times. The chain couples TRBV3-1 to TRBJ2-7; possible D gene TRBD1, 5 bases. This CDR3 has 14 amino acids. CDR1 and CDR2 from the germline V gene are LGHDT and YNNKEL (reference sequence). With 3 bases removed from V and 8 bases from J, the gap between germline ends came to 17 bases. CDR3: CASSQGWFDRQQYF. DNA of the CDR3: TGTGCCAGCAGCCAGGGTTGGTTTGACAGACAGCAGTACTTC.

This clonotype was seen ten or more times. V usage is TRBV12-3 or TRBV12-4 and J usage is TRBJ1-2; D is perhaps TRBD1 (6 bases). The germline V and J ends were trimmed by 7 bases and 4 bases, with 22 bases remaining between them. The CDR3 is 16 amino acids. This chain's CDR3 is CASTERAWQGSYGYTF. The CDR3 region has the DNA TGTGCCAGCACCGAAAGAGCGTGGCAGGGGAGCTATGGCTACACCTTC.

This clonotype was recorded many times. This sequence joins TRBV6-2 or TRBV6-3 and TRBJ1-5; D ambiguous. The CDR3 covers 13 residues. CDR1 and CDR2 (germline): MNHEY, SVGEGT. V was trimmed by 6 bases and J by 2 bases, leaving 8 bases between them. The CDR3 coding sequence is TGTGCCAGCAGGGCTGGGGGCAATCAGCCCCAGCATTTT. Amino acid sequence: CASRAGGNQPQHF.

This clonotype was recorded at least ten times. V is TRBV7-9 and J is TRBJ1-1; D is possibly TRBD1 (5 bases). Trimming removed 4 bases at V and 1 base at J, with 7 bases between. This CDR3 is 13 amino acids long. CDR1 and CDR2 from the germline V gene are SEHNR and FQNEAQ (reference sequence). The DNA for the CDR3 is TGTGCCAGCAGCTCGGACAAGAACACTGAAGCTTTCTTT. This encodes CASSSDKNTEAFF.

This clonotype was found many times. CDR3 DNA sequence: TGTGCCACCAGCCGCCTCGCGGGTCTGTCCTACGAGCAGTACTTC. This codes for CATSRLAGLSYEQYF. The chain has TRBV15 and TRBJ2-7, with D maybe TRBD2 (5 bases). Germline CDR1 LNHNV, CDR2 YYDKDF (reference sequence). The CDR3 spans 15 residues. V shed 5 bases and J shed 1 base, with 15 bases lying between them.

The CDR3 protein is CAISESSREYNQPQHF. CDR3 nucleotide sequence: TGTGCCATCAGTGAGTCGAGCAGGGAGTACAATCAGCCCCAGCATTTT. This chain links TRBV10-3 with TRBJ1-5, with D tentatively TRBD1 (5 bases). Trimming pared 0 bases from V and 3 bases from J, leaving 12 bases between. This CDR3 region has 16 residues. In germline, CDR1 is ENHRY, CDR2 SYGVKD.

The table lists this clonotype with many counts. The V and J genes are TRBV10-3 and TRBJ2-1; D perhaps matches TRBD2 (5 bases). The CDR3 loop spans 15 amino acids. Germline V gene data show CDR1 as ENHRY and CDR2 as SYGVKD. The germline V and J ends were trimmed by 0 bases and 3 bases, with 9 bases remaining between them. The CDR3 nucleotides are TGTGCCATCAGTGAGTCGGAACTAGTCTACAATGAGCAGTTCTTC. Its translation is CAISESELVYNEQFF.

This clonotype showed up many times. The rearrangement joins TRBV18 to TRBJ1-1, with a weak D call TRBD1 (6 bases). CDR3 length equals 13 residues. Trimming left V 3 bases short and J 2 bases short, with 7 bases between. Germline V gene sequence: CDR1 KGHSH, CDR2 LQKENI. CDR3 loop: CASSPTGNTEAFF. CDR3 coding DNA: TGTGCCAGCTCACCGACAGGAAACACTGAAGCTTTCTTT. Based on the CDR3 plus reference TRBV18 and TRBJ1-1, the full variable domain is NAGVMQNPRHLVRRRGQEARLRCSPMKGHSHVYWYRQLPEEGLKFMVYLQKENIIDESGMPKERFSAEFPKEGPSILRIQQVVRGDSAAYFCASSPTGNTEAFFGQGTRLTVV.

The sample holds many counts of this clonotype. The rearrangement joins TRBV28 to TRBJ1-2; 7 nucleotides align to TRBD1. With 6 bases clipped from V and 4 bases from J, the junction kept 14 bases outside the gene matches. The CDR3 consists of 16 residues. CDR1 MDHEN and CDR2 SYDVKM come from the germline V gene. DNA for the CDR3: TGTGCCAGCAGCTACTTTCCTTCCGACAGGGCCTATGGCTACACCTTC. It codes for CASSYFPSDRAYGYTF.

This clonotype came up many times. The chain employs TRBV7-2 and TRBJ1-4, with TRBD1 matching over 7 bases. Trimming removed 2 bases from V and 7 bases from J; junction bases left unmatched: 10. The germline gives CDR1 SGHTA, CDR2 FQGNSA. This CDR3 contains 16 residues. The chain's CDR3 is CASSLRGPGAGEKLFF. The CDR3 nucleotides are TGTGCCAGCAGCTTAAGGGGGCCAGGGGCCGGTGAAAAACTGTTTTTT. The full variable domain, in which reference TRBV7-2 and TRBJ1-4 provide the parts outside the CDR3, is GAGVSQSPSNKVTEKGKDVELRCDPISGHTALYWYRQSLGQGLEFLIYFQGNSAPDKSGLPSDRFSAERTGGSVSTLTIQRTQQEDSAVYLCASSLRGPGAGEKLFFGSGTQLSVL.

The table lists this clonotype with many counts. The CDR3 spells CASSPLRTGGAGQPQHF. The CDR3 bases are TGTGCCAGCAGTCCATTAAGGACAGGGGGCGCAGGTCAGCCCCAGCATTTT. The chain couples TRBV28 to TRBJ1-5; 11 bases fit TRBD1. After removal of 5 bases from V and 6 bases from J, the junction contained 12 bases not matched to a gene. CDR3 length: 17 amino acids. Germline V gene data show CDR1 as MDHEN and CDR2 as SYDVKM. Combining the CDR3 with reference TRBV28 and TRBJ1-5 gives the whole variable domain DVKVTQSSRYLVKRTGEKVFLECVQDMDHENMFWYRQDPGLGLRLIYFSYDVKMKEKGDIPEGYSVSREKKERFSLILESASTNQTSMYLCASSPLRTGGAGQPQHFGDGTRLSIL.

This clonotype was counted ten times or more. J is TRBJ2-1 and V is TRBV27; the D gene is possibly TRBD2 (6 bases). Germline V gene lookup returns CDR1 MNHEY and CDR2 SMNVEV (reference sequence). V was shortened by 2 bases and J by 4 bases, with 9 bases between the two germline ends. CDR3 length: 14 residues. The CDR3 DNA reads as TGTGCCAGCAGTTTAGGCGGGACGTACAATGAGCAGTTCTTC. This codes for CASSLGGTYNEQFF.

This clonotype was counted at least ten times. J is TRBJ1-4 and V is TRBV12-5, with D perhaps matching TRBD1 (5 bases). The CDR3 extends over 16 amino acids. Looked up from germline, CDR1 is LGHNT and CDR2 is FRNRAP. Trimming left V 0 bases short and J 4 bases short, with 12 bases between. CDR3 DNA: TGTGCTAGTGGTTTGGTACGTGAGGGGAATAATGAAAAACTGTTTTTT. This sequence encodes CASGLVREGNNEKLFF.

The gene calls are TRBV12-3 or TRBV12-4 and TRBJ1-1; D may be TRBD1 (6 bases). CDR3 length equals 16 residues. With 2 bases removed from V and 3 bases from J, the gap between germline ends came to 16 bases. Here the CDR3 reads CASSLRTGARDTEAFF. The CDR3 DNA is TGTGCCAGCAGTTTACGAACGGGGGCGCGGGACACTGAAGCTTTCTTT.

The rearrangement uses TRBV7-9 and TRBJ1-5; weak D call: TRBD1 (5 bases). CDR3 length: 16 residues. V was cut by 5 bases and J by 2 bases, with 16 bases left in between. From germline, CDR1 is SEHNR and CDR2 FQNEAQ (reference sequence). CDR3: CASSLGLPWGNQPQHF. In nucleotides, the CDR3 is TGTGCCAGCAGCCTGGGGCTCCCGTGGGGCAATCAGCCCCAGCATTTT.

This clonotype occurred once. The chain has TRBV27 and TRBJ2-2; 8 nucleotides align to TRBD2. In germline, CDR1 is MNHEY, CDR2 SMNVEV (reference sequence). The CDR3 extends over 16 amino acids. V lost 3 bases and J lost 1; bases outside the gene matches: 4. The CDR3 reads CASSFWSGGNTGELFF. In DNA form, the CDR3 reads TGTGCCAGCAGTTTCTGGAGCGGGGGGAACACCGGGGAGCTGTTTTTT.

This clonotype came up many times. The CDR3 spells CSATTNLETQYF. The CDR3 nucleotides read TGCAGTGCTACTACAAACCTCGAGACCCAGTACTTC. The V gene is TRBV20-1, the J gene TRBJ2-5; no clear D. Deletions cut 4 bases from V and 5 bases from J, with 11 bases between. Per germline, CDR1 DFQATT and CDR2 SNEGSKA (reference sequence). The CDR3 spans 12 residues.

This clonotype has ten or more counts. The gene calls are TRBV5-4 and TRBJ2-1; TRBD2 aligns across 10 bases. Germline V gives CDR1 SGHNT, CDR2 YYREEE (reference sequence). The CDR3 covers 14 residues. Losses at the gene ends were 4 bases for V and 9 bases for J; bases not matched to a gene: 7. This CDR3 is CASSRSGGLSEQFF. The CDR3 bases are TGTGCCAGCAGCCGTAGCGGGGGGCTGAGTGAGCAGTTCTTC.

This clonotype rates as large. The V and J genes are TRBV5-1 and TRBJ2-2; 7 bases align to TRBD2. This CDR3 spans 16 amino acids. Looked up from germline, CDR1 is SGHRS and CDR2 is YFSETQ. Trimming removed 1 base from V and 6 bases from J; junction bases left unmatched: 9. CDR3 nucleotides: TGCGCCAGCAGCTTGCGCGGGGCGCGGGAGTCCGGGGAGCTGTTTTTT. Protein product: CASSLRGARESGELFF.

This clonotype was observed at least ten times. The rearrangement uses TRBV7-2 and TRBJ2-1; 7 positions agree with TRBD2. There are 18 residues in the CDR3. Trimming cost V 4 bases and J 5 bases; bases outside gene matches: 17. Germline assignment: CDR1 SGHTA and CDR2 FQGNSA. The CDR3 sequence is CASSWGGDFRKGHNEQFF. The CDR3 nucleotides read TGTGCCAGCAGCTGGGGGGGTGACTTCCGAAAAGGGCACAATGAGCAGTTCTTC.

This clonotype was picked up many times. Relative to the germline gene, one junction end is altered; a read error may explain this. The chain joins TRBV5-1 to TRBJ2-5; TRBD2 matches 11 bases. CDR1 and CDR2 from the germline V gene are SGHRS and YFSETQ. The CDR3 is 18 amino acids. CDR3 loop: CVSSYGTSGWGGEETQYF. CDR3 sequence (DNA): TGCGTCAGCAGCTACGGGACTAGCGGATGGGGTGGGGAAGAGACCCAGTACTTC.

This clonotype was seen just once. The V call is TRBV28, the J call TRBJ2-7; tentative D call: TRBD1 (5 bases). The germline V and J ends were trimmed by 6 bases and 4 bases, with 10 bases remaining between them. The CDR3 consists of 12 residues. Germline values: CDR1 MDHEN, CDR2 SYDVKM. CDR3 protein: CASSGTGYEQYF. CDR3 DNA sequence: TGTGCCAGCAGCGGAACAGGTTACGAGCAGTACTTC.

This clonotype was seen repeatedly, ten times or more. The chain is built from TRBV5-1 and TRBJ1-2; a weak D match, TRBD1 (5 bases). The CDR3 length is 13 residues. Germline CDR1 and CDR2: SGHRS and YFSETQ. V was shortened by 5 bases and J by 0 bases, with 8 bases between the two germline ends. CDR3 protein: CASSGGTNYGYTF. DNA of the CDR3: TGCGCCAGCAGTGGGGGGACTAACTATGGCTACACCTTC.

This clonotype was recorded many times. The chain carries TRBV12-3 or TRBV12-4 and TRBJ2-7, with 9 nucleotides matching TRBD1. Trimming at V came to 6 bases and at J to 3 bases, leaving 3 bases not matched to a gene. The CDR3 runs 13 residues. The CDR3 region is CASSLTGGYEQYF. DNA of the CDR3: TGTGCCAGCAGCTTGACAGGGGGCTACGAGCAGTACTTC.

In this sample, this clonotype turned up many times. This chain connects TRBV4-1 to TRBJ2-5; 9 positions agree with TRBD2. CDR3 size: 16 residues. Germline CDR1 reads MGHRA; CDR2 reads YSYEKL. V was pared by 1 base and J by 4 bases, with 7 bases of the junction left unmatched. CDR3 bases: TGCGCCAGCAGCCAAGGGGATAGCGGGAGAGGAGAGACCCAGTACTTC. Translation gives CASSQGDSGRGETQYF.

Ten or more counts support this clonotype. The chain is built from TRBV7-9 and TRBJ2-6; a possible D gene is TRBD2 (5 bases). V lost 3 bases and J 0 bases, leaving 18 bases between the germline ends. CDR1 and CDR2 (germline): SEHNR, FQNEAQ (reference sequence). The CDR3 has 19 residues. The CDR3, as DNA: TGTGCCAGCAGCTTCCCTCCCGGACTGCAGAGCTCTGGGGCCAACGTCCTGACTTTC. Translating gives CASSFPPGLQSSGANVLTF.

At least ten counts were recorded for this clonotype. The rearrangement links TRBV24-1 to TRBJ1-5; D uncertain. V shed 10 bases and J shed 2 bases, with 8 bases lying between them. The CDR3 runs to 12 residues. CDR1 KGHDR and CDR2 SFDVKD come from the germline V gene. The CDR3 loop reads CATSAGNQPQHF. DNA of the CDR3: TGTGCCACGTCGGCGGGCAATCAGCCCCAGCATTTT.

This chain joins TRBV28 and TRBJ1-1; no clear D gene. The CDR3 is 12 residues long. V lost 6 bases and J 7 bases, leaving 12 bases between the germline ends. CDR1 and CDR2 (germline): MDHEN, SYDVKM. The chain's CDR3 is CASRRTLGEAFF. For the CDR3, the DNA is TGTGCCAGCAGACGGACCCTCGGTGAAGCTTTCTTT.

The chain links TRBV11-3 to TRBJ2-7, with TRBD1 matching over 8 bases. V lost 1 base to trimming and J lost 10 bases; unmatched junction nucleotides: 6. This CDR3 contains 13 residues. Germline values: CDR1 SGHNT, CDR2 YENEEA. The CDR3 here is CASSLGAGGRQYF. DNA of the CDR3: TGTGCCAGCAGCTTAGGAGCAGGGGGCCGTCAGTACTTC.

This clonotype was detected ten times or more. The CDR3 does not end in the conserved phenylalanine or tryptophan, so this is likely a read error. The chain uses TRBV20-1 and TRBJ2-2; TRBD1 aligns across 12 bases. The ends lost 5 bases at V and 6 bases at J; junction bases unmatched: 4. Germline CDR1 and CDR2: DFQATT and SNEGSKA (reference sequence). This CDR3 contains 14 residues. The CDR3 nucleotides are TGCAGTGCTCCCGGGACAGGGGGCCCCGGGGAGCTGTTTTCT. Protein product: CSAPGTGGPGELFS.